The T cell receptor beta chain described here comes from a study of T cell repertoires in cytomegalovirus infection. The wider study: CMV epitopes in the study were HLA-C-restricted (recently identified) and HLA-B-restricted (well studied).

TCRdb re-derived calls from the reads in MiXCR, one entry per CDR3 protein. The sample has 700,000 to 900,000 distinct CDR3 sequences; about 29% are singletons. Germline assignment: CDR1 LGHNT and CDR2 FRNRAP. V was pared by 6 bases and J by 5 bases, with 8 bases between. CDR3 length equals 12 residues. Whole-study findings and limits: Dominating the ex vivo response were HLA-C-restricted CMV-specific TCR beta clonotypes.

Worth noting for this clonotype: The antigen is undetermined.

The V call is TRBV12-5, the J call TRBJ2-1; D gene unclear. This receptor was obtained from a human donor in good health (CMV status not recorded). Some clones in this sample may be carry-over from other donors' samples. The sample consisted of cultured CD8+ T cells from PBMCs, taken from culture after CMV antigen stimulation. CDR3 region: CASGLSNNEQFF. The CDR3 DNA sequence: TGTGCTAGTGGCCTAAGTAACAATGAGCAGTTCTTC.